This T cell receptor beta chain emerged from a study of blood T cell repertoires in COVID-19. This clone was detected a few times. The trim removed 6 bases at V and 7 bases at J, leaving 6 bases unmatched. CDR3 size: 13 residues. Germline CDR1 is MRHNA and CDR2 is SNTAGT. Measured with immunoSEQ multiplex PCR; TCRdb has only the in-frame clones, and not every one. The data contain 100,000 to 150,000 clones, 70% to 85% of them singletons. The receptor comes from a woman older than 75 with acute or convalescent COVID-19. The genes are TRBV6-4 and TRBJ1-2, with 9 bases aligning to TRBD1. Sequences were obtained from peripheral blood. CDR3 sequence (DNA): TGTGCCAGCAGACCCGGGACAGGGCTTGGCTACACCTTC. Residues: CASRPGTGLGYTF.